This TCR beta chain originates from a study of patients and donors after allogeneic stem cell transplantation (dated by TCRdb to 2018 to 2021). The CDR3 starts with the cysteine, ends with the phenylalanine, and has 10 residues. Of the read, only the CDR3 DNA is kept; its 30 bases are in frame from base 1. The germline V gene supplies CDR1 MNHEY and CDR2 SVGEGT. Of note for this clonotype: What this receptor recognizes is not known. One end of the junction is discordant with germline, which a read error may explain.

Libraries were prepared through RT-PCR. Sequenced using a NextSeq 550. TCRdb reprocessing: public reads trimmed at Q25 with fastp, clones called with MiXCR, in-frame beta chains kept. CDR3 protein sequences are deduplicated, and each keeps its most common genes and DNA. In this sample the table shows some 880,000 distinct CDR3 sequences, around 17% of which occur a single time. The leading ten clones occupy roughly 6% of the sample. The V and J genes are TRBV6-2 or TRBV6-3 and TRBJ2-1, with 7 middle bases fitting TRBD2. Sequenced input: blood, either unsorted or a sorted T cell fraction (not recorded which). The receptor comes from a human donor who was either an allogeneic HSCT recipient or a stem cell or donor lymphocyte infusion donor (not recorded which). It is not recorded whose cells these are; they may come from a transplant donor. In nucleotide form, the sequence is TGTGCCAGCAGTCTCCGAGGGAGGGGATTC. This codes for CASSLRGRGF.